The rows below give T cell receptor beta chains drawn from one sample of a study of blood T cell repertoires in COVID-19. Generated by immunoSEQ multiplex PCR, the TCRdb table keeps only in-frame clones and is missing some. Of 84,000 or so clones in the sample, around three quarters are singletons; the top ten hold under 25%. Sequenced input: peripheral blood. The receptors were gathered from an elderly woman with acute or convalescent COVID-19. Each CDR3 is given with its conserved first and last residue. D genes are given only for firm matches. Where a row states a size, it is once, few, many or the class of an expanded clone; other rows omit it.

j_call	clone_size	d_call	v_call	cdr3_nt	cdr3_aa
TRBJ2-1	.	TRBD2	TRBV7-9	TGTGCCAGCACAATGGGGACTAGCATCAATGAGCAGTTCTTC	CASTMGTSINEQFF
TRBJ2-7	few	.	TRBV21-1	TGTGCCAGCAGCAAAGGGACAGGGTCCGAGCAGTACTTC	CASSKGTGSEQYF
TRBJ2-2	.	TRBD2	TRBV5-1	TGCGCCAGCAGCTTTGGGACTAGCCGGGCCGGGGAGCTGTTTTTT	CASSFGTSRAGELFF
TRBJ2-2	once	TRBD1	TRBV27	TGTGCCAGCAGGGACAGGGGAAGGAGCGGGGAGCTGTTTTTT	CASRDRGRSGELFF
TRBJ2-2	once	.	TRBV2	TGTGCCAGCACCCGGGACTCCGGGGAGCTGTTTTTT	CASTRDSGELFF
TRBJ2-7	few	.	TRBV6-6	TGTGCCAGCCAAGCCACGAGCTCCTACGAGCAGTACTTC	CASQATSSYEQYF
TRBJ2-2	once	TRBD2	TRBV19	TGTGCCAGTACCAAAATAGCGGGAGCGAACACCGGGGAGCTGTTTTTT	CASTKIAGANTGELFF
TRBJ1-4	.	.	TRBV7-2	TGTGCCAGCAGCTTAGTTCACAGGAGACCAACTAATGAAAAACTGTTTTTT	CASSLVHRRPTNEKLFF
TRBJ1-1	.	.	TRBV11-1	TGTGCCAGCAGTTCACTCCACGACACGTGGAACCAAGCTTTCTTT	CASSSLHDTWNQAFF
TRBJ1-6	once	TRBD1	TRBV9	TGTGCCAGCAGCCCCGAACAGGGGCGCTCCTATAATTCACCCCTCCACTTT	CASSPEQGRSYNSPLHF
TRBJ2-5	.	TRBD1	TRBV18	TGTGCCAGCTCACCACTTCCGACAGGGAAGGGCCAAGAGACCCAGTACTTC	CASSPLPTGKGQETQYF
TRBJ2-5	.	TRBD1	TRBV5-1	TGCGCCAGCAGCTGGACCGGGACAGGGGAAGAGACCCAGTACTTC	CASSWTGTGEETQYF
TRBJ1-6	few	.	TRBV10-1	TGCGCCAGCAGTGAAGAGGGCTTGAGCTCACCCCTCCACTTT	CASSEEGLSSPLHF
TRBJ2-1	.	TRBD2	TRBV12-5	TGTGCTAGTGGGCTAGCGGGGGTCAATGAGCAGTTCTTC	CASGLAGVNEQFF
TRBJ2-7	.	TRBD1	TRBV2	TGTGCCAGCAAGAAGGACAGGGGGATTGGGGAGCAGTACTTC	CASKKDRGIGEQYF
TRBJ2-2	.	.	TRBV9	TGTGCCAGCAGCGTAGTGGCTTCGAACACCGGGGAGCTGTTTTTT	CASSVVASNTGELFF
TRBJ2-3	.	.	TRBV2	TGTGCCAGCAACAGGGCCAGCACAGATACGCAGTATTTT	CASNRASTDTQYF
TRBJ1-4	.	.	TRBV2	TGTGCCAGCAGATATCGGCCGGGGGATAATGAAAAACTGTTTTTT	CASRYRPGDNEKLFF
TRBJ2-7	few	TRBD1	TRBV9	TGTGCCAGCAGCGTACACAGGGGCGACGAGCAGTACTTC	CASSVHRGDEQYF
TRBJ2-7	.	.	TRBV7-9	TGTGCCAGCAGCCCCTCTTTGGGAGGTGGGTACGAGCAGTACTTC	CASSPSLGGGYEQYF
TRBJ2-1	once	TRBD2	TRBV6-4	TGTGCCAGCAGTGACTTCCTAGCGGGGAAGAATGAGCAGTTCTTC	CASSDFLAGKNEQFF
TRBJ2-2	.	.	TRBV6-6	TGTGCCAGCACCCTTTCGGGGACATCAAGGGTCGGGGAGCTGTTTTTT	CASTLSGTSRVGELFF